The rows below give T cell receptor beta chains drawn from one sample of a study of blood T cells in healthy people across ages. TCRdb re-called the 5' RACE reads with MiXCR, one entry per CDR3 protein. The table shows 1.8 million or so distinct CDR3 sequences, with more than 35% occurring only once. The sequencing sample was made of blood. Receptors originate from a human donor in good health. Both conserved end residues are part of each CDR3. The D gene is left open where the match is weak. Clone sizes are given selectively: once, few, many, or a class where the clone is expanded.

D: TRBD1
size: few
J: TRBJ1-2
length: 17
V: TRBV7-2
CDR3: CASSLVGQGLANYGYTF
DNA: TGTGCCAGCAGCTTAGTGGGACAGGGGTTAGCTAACTATGGCTACACCTTC

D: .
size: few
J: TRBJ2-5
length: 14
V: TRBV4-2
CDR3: CASSQIAAEETQYF
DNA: TGTGCCAGCAGCCAGATCGCTGCCGAAGAGACCCAGTACTTC

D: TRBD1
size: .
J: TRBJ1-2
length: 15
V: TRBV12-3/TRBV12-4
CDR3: CASRAPGQGSYGYTF
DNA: TGTGCCAGCAGGGCCCCGGGACAGGGTTCCTATGGCTACACCTTC

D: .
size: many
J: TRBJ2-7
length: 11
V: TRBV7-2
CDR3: CASSLGLHQYF
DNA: TGTGCCAGCAGCTTAGGCCTGCACCAGTACTTC

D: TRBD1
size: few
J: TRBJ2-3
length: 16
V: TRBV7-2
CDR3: CASSLVGTGTTDTQYF
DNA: TGTGCCAGCAGCTTAGTCGGGACAGGGACTACAGATACGCAGTATTTT

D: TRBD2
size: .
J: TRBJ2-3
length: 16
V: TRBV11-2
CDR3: CASSLLAGEFTDTQYF
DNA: TGTGCCAGCAGCTTACTAGCGGGGGAATTCACAGATACGCAGTATTTT

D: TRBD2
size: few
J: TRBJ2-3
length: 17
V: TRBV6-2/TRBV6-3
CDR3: CASSPPDGGESTDTQYF
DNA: TGTGCCAGCAGCCCGCCGGACGGGGGGGAAAGCACAGATACGCAGTATTTT

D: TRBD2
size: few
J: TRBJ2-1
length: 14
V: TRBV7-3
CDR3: CASSLMSTSDEQFF
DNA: TGTGCCAGCAGCTTAATGTCGACTAGCGATGAGCAGTTCTTC

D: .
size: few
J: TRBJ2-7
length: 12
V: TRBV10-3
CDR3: CAISEYVYEQYF
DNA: TGTGCCATCAGTGAGTACGTATACGAGCAGTACTTC

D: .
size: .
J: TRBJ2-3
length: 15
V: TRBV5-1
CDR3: CASSFTGRQGDTQYF
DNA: TGCGCCAGCAGCTTTACGGGGAGGCAAGGAGATACGCAGTATTTT

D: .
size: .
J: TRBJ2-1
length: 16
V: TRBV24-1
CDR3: CATSDFNSRSYNEQFF
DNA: TGTGCCACCAGTGATTTTAACTCTAGGTCCTACAATGAGCAGTTCTTC

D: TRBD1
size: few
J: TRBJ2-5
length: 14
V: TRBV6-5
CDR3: CASSCGTASGTQYF
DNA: TGTGCCAGCAGTTGTGGGACAGCCTCGGGGACCCAGTACTTC

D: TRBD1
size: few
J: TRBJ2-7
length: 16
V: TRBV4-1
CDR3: CASSQGQGPVGYEQYF
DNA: TGCGCCAGCAGCCAAGGACAGGGCCCGGTCGGATACGAGCAGTACTTC